Below, one TCR beta chain is given with its context. This entry belongs to a study of control samples from healthy donors and cancer patients. The trim removed 10 bases at V and 8 bases at J, leaving 8 bases unmatched. Germline CDR1 and CDR2: LNHDA and SQIVND (reference sequence). The CDR3 covers 13 residues. The protocol was immunoSEQ multiplex PCR, while the TCRdb copy is restricted to in-frame clones and leaves out a portion. The sample yields some 130,000 clones, approximately 94% seen once. The sample comprised PBMCs. This sequence was found in a man aged 45-65 years with head and neck cancer. The V call is TRBV19, the J call TRBJ2-4, with 10 bases matching TRBD1. CDR3 protein: CATRQGATDIQYF. CDR3 coding DNA: TGTGCCACCAGACAGGGGGCGACGGACATTCAGTACTTC.